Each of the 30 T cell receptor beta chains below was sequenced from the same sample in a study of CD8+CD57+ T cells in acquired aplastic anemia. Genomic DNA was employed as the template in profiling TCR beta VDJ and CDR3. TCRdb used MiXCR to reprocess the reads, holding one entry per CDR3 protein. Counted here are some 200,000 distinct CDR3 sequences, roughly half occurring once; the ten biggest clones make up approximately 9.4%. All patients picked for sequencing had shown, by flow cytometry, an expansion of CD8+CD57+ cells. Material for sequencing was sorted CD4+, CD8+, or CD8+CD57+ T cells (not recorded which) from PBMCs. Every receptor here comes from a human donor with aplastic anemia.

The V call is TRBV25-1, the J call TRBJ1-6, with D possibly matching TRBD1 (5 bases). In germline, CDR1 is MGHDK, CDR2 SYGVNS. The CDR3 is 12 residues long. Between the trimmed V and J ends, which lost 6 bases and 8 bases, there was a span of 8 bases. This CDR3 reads CASRTAYSPLHF. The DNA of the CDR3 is TGTGCCAGCAGGACAGCCTATTCACCCCTCCACTTT.

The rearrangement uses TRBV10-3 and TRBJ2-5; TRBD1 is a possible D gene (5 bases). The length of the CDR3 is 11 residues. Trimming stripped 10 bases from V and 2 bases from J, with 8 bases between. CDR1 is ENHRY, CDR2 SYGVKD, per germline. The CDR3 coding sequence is TGTGCCACAGGGATGCAAGAGACCCAGTACTTC. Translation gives CATGMQETQYF.

CDR3 coding DNA: TGTGCCAGCAGTGACCCCGGGACAGCTAACTACGAGCAGTACTTC. Amino acid sequence: CASSDPGTANYEQYF. The chain recombines TRBV25-1 with TRBJ2-7; 7 bases fit TRBD1. Germline V gene sequence: CDR1 MGHDK, CDR2 SYGVNS. This CDR3 contains 15 residues. V dropped 3 bases and J dropped 3; count of bases not matched to a gene: 8.

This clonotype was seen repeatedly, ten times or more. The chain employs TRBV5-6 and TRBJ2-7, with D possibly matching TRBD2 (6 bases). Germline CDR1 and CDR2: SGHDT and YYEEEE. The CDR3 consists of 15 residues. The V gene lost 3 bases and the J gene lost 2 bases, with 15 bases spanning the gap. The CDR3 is CASSSLQGLPYEQYF. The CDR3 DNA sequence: TGTGCCAGCAGCTCGTTACAAGGACTACCCTACGAGCAGTACTTC.

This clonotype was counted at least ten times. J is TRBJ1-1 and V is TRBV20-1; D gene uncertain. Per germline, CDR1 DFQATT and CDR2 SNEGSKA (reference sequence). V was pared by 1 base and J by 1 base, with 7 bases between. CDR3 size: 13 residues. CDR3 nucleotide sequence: TGCAGTGCTAGAGCTCGGTGGAACACTGAAGCTTTCTTT. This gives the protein CSARARWNTEAFF.

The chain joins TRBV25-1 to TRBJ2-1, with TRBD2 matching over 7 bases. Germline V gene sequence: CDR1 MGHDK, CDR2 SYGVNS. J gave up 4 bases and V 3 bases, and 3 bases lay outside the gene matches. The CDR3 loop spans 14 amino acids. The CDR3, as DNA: TGTGCCAGCAGTGATGGGGGGGGTTACAATGAGCAGTTCTTC. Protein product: CASSDGGGYNEQFF.

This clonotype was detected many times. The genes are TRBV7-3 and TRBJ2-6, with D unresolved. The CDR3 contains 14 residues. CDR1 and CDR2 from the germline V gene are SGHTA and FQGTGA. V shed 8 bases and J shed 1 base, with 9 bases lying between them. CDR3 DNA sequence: TGTGCCAGCTCAGAAGGGTCTGGGGCCAACGTCCTGACTTTC. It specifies CASSEGSGANVLTF.

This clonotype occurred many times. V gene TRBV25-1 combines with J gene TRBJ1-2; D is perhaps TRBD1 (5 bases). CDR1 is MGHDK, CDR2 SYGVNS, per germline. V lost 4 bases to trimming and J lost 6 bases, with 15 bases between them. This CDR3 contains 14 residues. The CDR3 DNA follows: TGTGCCAGCAGTGCCCAAAGAGGAGGGGATGGCTACACCTTC. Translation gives CASSAQRGGDGYTF.

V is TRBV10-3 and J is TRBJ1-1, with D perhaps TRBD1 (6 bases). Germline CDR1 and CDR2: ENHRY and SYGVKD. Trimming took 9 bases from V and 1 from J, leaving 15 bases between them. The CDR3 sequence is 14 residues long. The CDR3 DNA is TGTGCCATAAGGGGGAGAGGGGAGAACACTGAAGCTTTCTTT. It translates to CAIRGRGENTEAFF.

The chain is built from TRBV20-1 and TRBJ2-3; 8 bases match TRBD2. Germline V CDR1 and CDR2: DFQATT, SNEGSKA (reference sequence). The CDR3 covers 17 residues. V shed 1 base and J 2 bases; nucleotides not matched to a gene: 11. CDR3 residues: CSARGPTSGGYTDTQYF. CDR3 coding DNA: TGCAGTGCTAGAGGTCCTACTAGCGGTGGTTACACAGATACGCAGTATTTT.

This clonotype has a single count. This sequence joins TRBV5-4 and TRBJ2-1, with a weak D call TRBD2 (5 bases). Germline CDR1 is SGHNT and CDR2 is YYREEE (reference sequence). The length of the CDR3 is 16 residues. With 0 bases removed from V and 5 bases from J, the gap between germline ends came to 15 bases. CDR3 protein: CASSLDLAGQDNEQFF. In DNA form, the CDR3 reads TGTGCCAGCAGCTTGGATCTTGCGGGTCAAGACAATGAGCAGTTCTTC.

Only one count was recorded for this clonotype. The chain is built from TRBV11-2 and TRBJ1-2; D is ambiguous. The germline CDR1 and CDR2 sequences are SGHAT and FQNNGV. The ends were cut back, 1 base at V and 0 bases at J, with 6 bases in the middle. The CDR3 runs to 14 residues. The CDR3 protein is CASSLAGTNYGYTF. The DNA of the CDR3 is TGTGCCAGCAGCTTAGCCGGGACTAACTATGGCTACACCTTC.

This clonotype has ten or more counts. The CDR3 region is CASSPQRGYTF. In nucleotides, the CDR3 is TGTGCCAGCAGCCCCCAACGGGGCTACACCTTC. The chain is built from TRBV12-3 or TRBV12-4 and TRBJ1-2; D unresolved. This CDR3 region has 11 residues. Trimming removed 6 bases from V and 8 bases from J, with 10 bases in between.

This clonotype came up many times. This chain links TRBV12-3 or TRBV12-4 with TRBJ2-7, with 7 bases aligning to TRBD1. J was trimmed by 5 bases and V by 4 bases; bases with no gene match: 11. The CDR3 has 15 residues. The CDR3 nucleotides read TGTGCCAGCAGTTCCTCGGACAGGTTGGCCCACGAGCAGTACTTC. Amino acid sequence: CASSSSDRLAHEQYF.

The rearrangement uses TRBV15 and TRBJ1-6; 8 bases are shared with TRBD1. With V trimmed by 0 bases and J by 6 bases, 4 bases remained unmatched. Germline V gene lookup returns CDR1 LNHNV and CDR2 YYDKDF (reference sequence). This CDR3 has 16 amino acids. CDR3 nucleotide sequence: TGTGCCACCAGCAGAGATTTAGACAGGGGTAATTCACCCCTCCACTTT. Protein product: CATSRDLDRGNSPLHF.

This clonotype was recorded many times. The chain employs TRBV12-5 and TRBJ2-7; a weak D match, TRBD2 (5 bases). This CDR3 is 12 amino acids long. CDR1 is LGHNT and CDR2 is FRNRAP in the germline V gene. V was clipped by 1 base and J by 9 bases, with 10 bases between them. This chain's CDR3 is CASGLEPAGQYF. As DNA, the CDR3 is TGTGCTAGTGGTTTGGAACCGGCGGGGCAGTACTTC.

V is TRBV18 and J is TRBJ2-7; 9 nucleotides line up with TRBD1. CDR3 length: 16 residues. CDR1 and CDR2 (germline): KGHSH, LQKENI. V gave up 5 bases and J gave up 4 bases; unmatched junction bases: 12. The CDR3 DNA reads TGTGCCAGCTCATCCCCGGACAGGGGATTTAATTACGAGCAGTACTTC. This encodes CASSSPDRGFNYEQYF.

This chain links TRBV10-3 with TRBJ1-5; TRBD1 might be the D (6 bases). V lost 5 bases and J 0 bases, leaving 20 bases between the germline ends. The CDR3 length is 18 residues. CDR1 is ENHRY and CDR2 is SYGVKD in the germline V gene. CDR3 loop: CAISLTGPEVYSNQPQHF. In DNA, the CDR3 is TGTGCCATCAGTTTGACAGGACCGGAAGTGTATAGCAATCAGCCCCAGCATTTT.

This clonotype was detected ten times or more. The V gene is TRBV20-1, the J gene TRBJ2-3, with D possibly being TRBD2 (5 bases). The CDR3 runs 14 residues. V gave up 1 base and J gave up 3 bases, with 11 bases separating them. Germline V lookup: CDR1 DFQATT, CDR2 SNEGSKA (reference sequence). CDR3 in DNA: TGCAGTGCTAGAGTCGACCCGGGGACAGATACGCAGTATTTT. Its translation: CSARVDPGTDTQYF.

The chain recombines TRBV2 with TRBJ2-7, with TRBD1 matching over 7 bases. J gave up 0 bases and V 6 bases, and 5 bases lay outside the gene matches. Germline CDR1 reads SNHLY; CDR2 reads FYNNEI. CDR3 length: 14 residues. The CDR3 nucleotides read TGTGCCAGCAGATGGACAGGCACCTCCTACGAGCAGTACTTC. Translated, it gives CASRWTGTSYEQYF.

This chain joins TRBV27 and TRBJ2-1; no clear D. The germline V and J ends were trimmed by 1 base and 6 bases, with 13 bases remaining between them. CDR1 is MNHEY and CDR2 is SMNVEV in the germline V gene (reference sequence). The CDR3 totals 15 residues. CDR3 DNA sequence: TGTGCCAGCAGTTTATTTCTAGGGTGGGCCAATGAGCAGTTCTTC. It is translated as CASSLFLGWANEQFF.

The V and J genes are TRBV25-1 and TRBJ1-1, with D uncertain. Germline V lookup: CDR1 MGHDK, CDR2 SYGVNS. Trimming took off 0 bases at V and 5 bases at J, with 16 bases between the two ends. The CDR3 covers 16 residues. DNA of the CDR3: TGTGCCAGCAGTGAATATCGGGAGACGTCTGGGACTGAAGCTTTCTTT. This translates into CASSEYRETSGTEAFF.

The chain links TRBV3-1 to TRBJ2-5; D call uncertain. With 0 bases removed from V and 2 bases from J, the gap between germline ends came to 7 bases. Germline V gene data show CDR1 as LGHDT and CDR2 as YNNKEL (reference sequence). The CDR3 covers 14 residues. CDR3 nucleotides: TGTGCCAGCAGCCAAGATTTGGGTCAAGAGACCCAGTACTTC. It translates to CASSQDLGQETQYF.

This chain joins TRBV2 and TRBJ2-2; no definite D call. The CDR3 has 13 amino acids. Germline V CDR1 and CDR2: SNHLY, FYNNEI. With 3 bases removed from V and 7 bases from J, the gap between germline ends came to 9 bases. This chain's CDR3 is CASSDGVVGELFF. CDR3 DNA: TGTGCCAGCAGTGACGGCGTGGTCGGGGAGCTGTTTTTT.

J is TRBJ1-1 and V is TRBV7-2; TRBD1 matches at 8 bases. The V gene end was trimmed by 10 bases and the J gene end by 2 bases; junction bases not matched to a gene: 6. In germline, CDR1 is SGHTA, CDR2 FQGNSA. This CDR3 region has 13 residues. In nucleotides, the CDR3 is TGTGCCAACCACAGGGGGGAAAACACTGAAGCTTTCTTT. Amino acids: CANHRGENTEAFF.

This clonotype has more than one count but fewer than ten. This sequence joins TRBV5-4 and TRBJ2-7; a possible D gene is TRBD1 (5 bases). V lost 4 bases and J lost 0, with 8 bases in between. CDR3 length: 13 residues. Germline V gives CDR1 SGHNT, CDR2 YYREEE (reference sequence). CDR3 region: CASSRQPSYEQYF. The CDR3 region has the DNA TGTGCCAGCAGCAGACAGCCCTCCTACGAGCAGTACTTC.

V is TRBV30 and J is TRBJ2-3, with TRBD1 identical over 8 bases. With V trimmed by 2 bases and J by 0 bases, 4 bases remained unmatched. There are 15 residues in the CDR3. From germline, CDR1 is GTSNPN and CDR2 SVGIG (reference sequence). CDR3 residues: CAWSPGQASTDTQYF. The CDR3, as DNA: TGTGCCTGGAGTCCGGGACAGGCAAGCACAGATACGCAGTATTTT. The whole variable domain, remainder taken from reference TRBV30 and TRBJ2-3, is SQTIHQWPATLVQPVGSPLSLECTVEGTSNPNLYWYRQAAGRGLQLLFYSVGIGQISSEVPQNLSASRPQDRQFILSSKKLLLSDSGFYLCAWSPGQASTDTQYFGPGTRLTVL.

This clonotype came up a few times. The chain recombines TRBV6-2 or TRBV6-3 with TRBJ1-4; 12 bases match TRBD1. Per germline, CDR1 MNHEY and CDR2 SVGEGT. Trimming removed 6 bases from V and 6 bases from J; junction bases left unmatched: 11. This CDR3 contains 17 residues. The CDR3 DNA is TGTGCCAGCAGGGGGACAGGGGGCTTATTATCGGATGAAAAACTGTTTTTT. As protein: CASRGTGGLLSDEKLFF.

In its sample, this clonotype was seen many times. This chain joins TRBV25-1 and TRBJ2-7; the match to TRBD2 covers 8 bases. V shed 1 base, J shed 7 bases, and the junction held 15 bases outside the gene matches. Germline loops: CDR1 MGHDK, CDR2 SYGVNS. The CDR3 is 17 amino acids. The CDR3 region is CASSESGGRGRSMEQYF. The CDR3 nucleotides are TGTGCCAGCAGTGAATCGGGGGGGCGGGGGCGGAGTATGGAGCAGTACTTC.

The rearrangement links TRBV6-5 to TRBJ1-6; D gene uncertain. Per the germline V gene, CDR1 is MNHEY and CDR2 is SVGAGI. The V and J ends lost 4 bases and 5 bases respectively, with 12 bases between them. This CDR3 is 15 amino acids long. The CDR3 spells CASSLRSRDNSPLHF. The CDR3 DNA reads TGTGCCAGCAGTTTACGCTCGAGGGATAATTCACCCCTCCACTTT.